The clone carrying this T cell receptor (beta chain) appeared a few times. Its target is unknown. Roughly three months, about 14 weeks, into antiretroviral therapy, follow-up blood was collected. No cell fractionation was done, so the repertoire covers all unsorted peripheral blood T cells. The data are from a study of HIV-infected patients and healthy controls. Study as a whole: Viral load fell to undetectable in most of the 16 patients by the second blood draw.

About 540 ng RNA was reverse transcribed with alpha and beta constant-region primers. Separate chain-specific third strand synthesis with multiplexing indices produced the alpha and beta libraries. One entry per CDR3 protein results from TCRdb running MiXCR on the 5' RACE reads. Seen here are 8,000 to 9,000 distinct CDR3 sequences, over 7.5% observed once, and the top ten hold about 10%. Germline CDR1 MDHEN, CDR2 SYDVKM. This CDR3 comprises 16 residues. The junction had 7 bases not matched to a gene; V was cut back by 5 bases and J by 0 bases. Study-level results: Donor HLA types were not determined in the study.

This chain joins TRBV28 and TRBJ2-5; the match to TRBD1 covers 9 bases. The sequences come from blood, collected during antiretroviral therapy. This sequence was found in an adult with HIV infection. CDR3 amino acids: CASSTDRGKDQETQYF. The CDR3 DNA sequence: TGTGCCAGCAGTACGGACAGGGGTAAAGACCAAGAGACCCAGTACTTC. The entire variable domain, with the rest obtained from reference TRBV28 and TRBJ2-5, is as follows: DVKVTQSSRYLVKRTGEKVFLECVQDMDHENMFWYRQDPGLGLRLIYFSYDVKMKEKGDIPEGYSVSREKKERFSLILESASTNQTSMYLCASSTDRGKDQETQYFGPGTRLLVL.